This TCR beta chain was obtained from a study of beta chain features in type 1 diabetes. Findings of the study overall: Lower insertion and higher deletion counts appeared at VDJ junctions in type 1 diabetes patients.

Trimming stripped 2 bases from V and 2 bases from J, with 6 bases between. The CDR3 totals 13 residues. The germline V gene has CDR1 KGHSH and CDR2 LQKENI. A single count supports this clone. Antigen: not known. Expressed TCRB transcripts got sequenced, as all isolated RNA was reverse transcribed. Using immunoSEQ multiplex PCR, the repertoire was profiled, and TCRdb retains in-frame clones only, with some absent. The sample contains 150,000 to 180,000 clones, roughly 10% of which appear only once. The rearrangement uses TRBV18 and TRBJ1-2, with D uncertain. Sequenced material: central memory CD4+ T cells from blood. The sequence came from a man aged 18-30 years in good health. CDR3 sequence: CASSPTPNYGYTF. The CDR3 DNA follows: TGTGCCAGCTCACCAACCCCAAACTATGGCTACACCTTC.